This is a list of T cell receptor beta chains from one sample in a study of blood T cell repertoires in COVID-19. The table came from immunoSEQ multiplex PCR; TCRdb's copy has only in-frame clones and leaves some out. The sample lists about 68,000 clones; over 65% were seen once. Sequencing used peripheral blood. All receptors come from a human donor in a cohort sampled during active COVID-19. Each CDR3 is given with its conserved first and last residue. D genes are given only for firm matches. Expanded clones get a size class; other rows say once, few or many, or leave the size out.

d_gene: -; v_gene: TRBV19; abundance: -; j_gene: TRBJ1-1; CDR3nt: TGTGCCAGTAGTATAGGAGGGAACACTGAAGCTTTCTTT; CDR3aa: CASSIGGNTEAFF
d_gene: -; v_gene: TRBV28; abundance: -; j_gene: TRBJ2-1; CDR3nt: TGTGCCAGCAGCATACAGGGGGGGAGTAATGAGCAGTTCTTC; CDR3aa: CASSIQGGSNEQFF
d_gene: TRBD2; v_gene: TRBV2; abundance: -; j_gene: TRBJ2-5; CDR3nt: TGTGCCAGCAGACGGACTAGCGGGGGTCATAATTTCGAGACCCAGTACTTC; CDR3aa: CASRRTSGGHNFETQYF
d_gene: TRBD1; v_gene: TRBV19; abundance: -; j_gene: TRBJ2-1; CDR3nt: TGTGCCAGTAGTTCCAACCGGGACAGGGGCTCCTACAATGAGCAGTTCTTC; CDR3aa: CASSSNRDRGSYNEQFF
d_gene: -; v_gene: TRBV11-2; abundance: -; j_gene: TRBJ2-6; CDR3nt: TGTGCCAGCAGCTTCCAGCGGACCGGGGCCAACGTCCTGACTTTC; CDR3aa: CASSFQRTGANVLTF
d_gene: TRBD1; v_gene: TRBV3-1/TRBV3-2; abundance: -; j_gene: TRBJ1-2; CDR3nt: TGTGCCAGCAGCCCCTCGACAGGGCCCTATGGCTACACCTTC; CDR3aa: CASSPSTGPYGYTF
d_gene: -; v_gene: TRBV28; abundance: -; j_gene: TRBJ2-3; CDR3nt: TGTGCCAGCAGTTTGGCCAGCGGGCGGCTCCGGGATACGCAGTATTTT; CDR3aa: CASSLASGRLRDTQYF
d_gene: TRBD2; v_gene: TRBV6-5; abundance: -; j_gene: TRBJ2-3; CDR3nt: TGTGCCAGCAGCAGAACGGGACTAGACACAGATACGCAGTATTTT; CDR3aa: CASSRTGLDTDTQYF
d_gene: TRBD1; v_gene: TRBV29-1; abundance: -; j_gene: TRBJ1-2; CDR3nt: TGCAGCGTACCTGAGGGGGCTGGCTACACCTTC; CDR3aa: CSVPEGAGYTF
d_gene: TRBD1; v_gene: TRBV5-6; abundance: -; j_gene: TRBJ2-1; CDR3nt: TGTGCCAGCAGCTTGCCAGGGGGACCCTACAATGAGCAGTTCTTC; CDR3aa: CASSLPGGPYNEQFF
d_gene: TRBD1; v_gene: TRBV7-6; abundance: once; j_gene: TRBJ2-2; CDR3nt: TGTGCCAGCAGCTATGGTACAGGGGGTAGTTACACCGGGGAGCTGTTTTTT; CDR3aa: CASSYGTGGSYTGELFF
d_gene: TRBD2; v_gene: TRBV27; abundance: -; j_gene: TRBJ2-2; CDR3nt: TGTGCCAGCAGTTTCCTAGTAGCGGGCCCCACCGGGGAGCTGTTTTTT; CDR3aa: CASSFLVAGPTGELFF
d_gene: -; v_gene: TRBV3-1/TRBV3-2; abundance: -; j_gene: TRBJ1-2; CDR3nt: TGTGCCAGCAGCCAAGCCCCCCCCCGCTATGGCTACACCTTC; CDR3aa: CASSQAPPRYGYTF